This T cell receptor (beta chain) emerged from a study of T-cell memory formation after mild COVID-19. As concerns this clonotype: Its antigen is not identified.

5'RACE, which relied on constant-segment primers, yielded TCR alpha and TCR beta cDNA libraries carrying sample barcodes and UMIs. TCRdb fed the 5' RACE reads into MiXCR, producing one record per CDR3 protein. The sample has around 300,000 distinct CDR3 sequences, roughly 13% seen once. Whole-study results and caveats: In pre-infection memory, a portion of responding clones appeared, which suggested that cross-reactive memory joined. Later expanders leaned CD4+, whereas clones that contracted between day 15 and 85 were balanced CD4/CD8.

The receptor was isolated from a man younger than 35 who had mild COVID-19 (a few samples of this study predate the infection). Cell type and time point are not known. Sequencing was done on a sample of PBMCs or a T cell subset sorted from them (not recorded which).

CDR3 sequence: CASSLTRIYGYTF. DNA for the CDR3: TGCGCCAGCAGCCTGACCAGGATCTATGGCTACACCTTC. V and J are TRBV4-1 and TRBJ1-2; D ambiguous. The V end was cut by 4 bases, the J end by 4 bases, with 10 bases between. The CDR3 consists of 13 residues. Germline loops: CDR1 MGHRA, CDR2 YSYEKL.